The 30 T cell receptor beta chains given below trace back to one sample, sequenced in a study of CD8 T cell repertoires and HIV-1 epitope variants. These receptors' antigens are unknown. Data came from immunoSEQ multiplex PCR; TCRdb stores just in-frame clones and leaves some out. The table has about 5,100 clones, over 60% seen once. Sequencing was performed on cultured CD8+ T cells derived from PBMCs. The receptors were gathered from a male donor with HIV.

The chain is built from TRBV11-2 and TRBJ2-5, with D possibly TRBD1 on 6 matching bases. V was cut by 5 bases and J by 5 bases, with 21 bases left in between. Germline CDR1 is SGHAT and CDR2 is FQNNGV. The CDR3 covers 16 residues. CDR3 DNA sequence: TGTGCCAGCAGCGCGCCCCTGGGGGCCCTAGGGGAGACCCAGTACTTC. This encodes CASSAPLGALGETQYF.

V is TRBV11-1 and J is TRBJ1-2; a possible D gene is TRBD1 (5 bases). Trimming shortened V by 5 bases and J by 3 bases, and 13 bases separated the two germline ends. Germline V gene data show CDR1 as SGHAT and CDR2 as FQDESV (reference sequence). The CDR3 covers 14 residues. The CDR3, as DNA: TGTGCCAGCAGCCCTGGGACTTCTGACTATGGCTACACCTTC. This sequence encodes CASSPGTSDYGYTF.

The V and J genes are TRBV6-5 and TRBJ2-7; TRBD1 is a possible D gene (5 bases). V lost 0 bases and J 3 bases, leaving 12 bases between the germline ends. Germline V CDR1 and CDR2: MNHEY, SVGAGI. The CDR3 loop spans 15 amino acids. CDR3 DNA sequence: TGTGCCAGCAGTTACTCGCCAGGGTTAGACTACGAGCAGTACTTC. It yields the protein CASSYSPGLDYEQYF.

This sequence joins TRBV27 and TRBJ1-2; 7 positions agree with TRBD1. With 6 bases clipped from V and 6 bases from J, the junction kept 7 bases outside the gene matches. Germline V gene data show CDR1 as MNHEY and CDR2 as SMNVEV (reference sequence). This CDR3 comprises 13 residues. The CDR3 region is CASSAGTAHGYTF. The DNA for the CDR3 is TGTGCCAGCAGCGCCGGGACAGCTCATGGCTACACCTTC.

This clone was picked up a small number of times. The chain employs TRBV5-4 and TRBJ2-2; no clear D. Germline CDR1 is SGHNT and CDR2 is YYREEE (reference sequence). With 0 bases removed from V and 6 bases from J, the gap between germline ends came to 3 bases. The CDR3 runs to 12 residues. Written as DNA, the CDR3 is TGTGCCAGCAGCTTGGGGTCCGGGGAGCTGTTTTTT. It yields the protein CASSLGSGELFF.

The chain joins TRBV2 to TRBJ2-3, with 10 bases lining up with TRBD2. The ends lost 3 bases at V and 3 bases at J; junction bases unmatched: 3. Germline loops: CDR1 SNHLY, CDR2 FYNNEI. The length of the CDR3 is 15 residues. Written as DNA, the CDR3 is TGTGCCAGCAGTGAGCTAGCGGGGGAAACAGATACGCAGTATTTT. Translating gives CASSELAGETDTQYF.

The chain couples TRBV11-2 to TRBJ1-1; D ambiguous. This CDR3 comprises 16 residues. The germline gives CDR1 SGHAT, CDR2 FQNNGV. V was pared by 5 bases and J by 1 base, with 17 bases between. CDR3 nucleotide sequence: TGTGCCAGCAGCCCGCTTAGACTTCCAGGGAACACTGAAGCTTTCTTT. Residues: CASSPLRLPGNTEAFF. Using reference TRBV11-2 and TRBJ1-1 for the parts outside the CDR3, the full variable domain is EAGVAQSPRYKIIEKRQSVAFWCNPISGHATLYWYQQILGQGPKLLIQFQNNGVVDDSQLPKDRFSAERLKGVDSTLKIQPAKLEDSAVYLCASSPLRLPGNTEAFFGQGTRLTVV.

The V call is TRBV7-9, the J call TRBJ2-3; 11 bases are a match to TRBD2. Germline trimming cut 6 bases from V and 3 bases from J; bases unmatched to any gene: 5. Looked up from germline, CDR1 is SEHNR and CDR2 is FQNEAQ (reference sequence). The CDR3 has 15 residues. The CDR3 region has the DNA TGTGCCAGCAGTATAGCGGGAGGGCCAACAGATACGCAGTATTTT. Translating gives CASSIAGGPTDTQYF.

The rearrangement uses TRBV4-3 and TRBJ1-6; possibly TRBD1 for D (6 bases). The germline V gene has CDR1 LGHNA and CDR2 YSLEER. The CDR3 has 18 residues. Trimming pared 0 bases from V and 9 bases from J, leaving 21 bases between. CDR3: CASSQDLDPASGASPLHF. DNA for the CDR3: TGCGCCAGCAGCCAAGATCTGGATCCGGCATCGGGGGCTTCACCCCTCCACTTT.

This chain joins TRBV28 and TRBJ2-7; D not certain. There are 15 residues in the CDR3. Germline V gene data show CDR1 as MDHEN and CDR2 as SYDVKM. The ends were cut back, 5 bases at V and 4 bases at J, with 18 bases in the middle. CDR3 loop: CASSTEDLGVYEQYF. The CDR3 DNA follows: TGTGCCAGCAGTACCGAGGACCTGGGCGTTTACGAGCAGTACTTC.

The chain has TRBV7-8 and TRBJ2-7; the D gene is possibly TRBD2 (5 bases). Germline CDR1 and CDR2: SGHVS and FQNEAQ. The CDR3 is made up of 13 amino acids. Trimming removed 0 bases from V and 3 bases from J, with 6 bases in between. In nucleotides, the CDR3 is TGTGCCAGCAGCTTAGCACTAGACTACGAGCAGTACTTC. This translates into CASSLALDYEQYF.

The chain couples TRBV5-8 to TRBJ2-7; D possibly uses TRBD1 or TRBD2 (5 bases each). This CDR3 is 13 amino acids long. V lost 4 bases, J lost 4 bases, and 12 bases lay in between. Germline V gives CDR1 SGHTS, CDR2 YDEGEE. The CDR3, as DNA: TGTGCCAGCAGCGGGGGAGTCGGATACGAGCAGTACTTC. This sequence encodes CASSGGVGYEQYF.

This clone was found a few times. The genes are TRBV11-2 and TRBJ1-1; D may be TRBD1 (5 bases). Trimming cost V 10 bases and J 4 bases, with 13 bases left between them. This CDR3 is built from 12 residues. Germline V CDR1 and CDR2: SGHAT, FQNNGV. Here the CDR3 reads CATQGVGTEAFF. In DNA form, the CDR3 reads TGTGCCACCCAAGGGGTGGGCACTGAAGCTTTCTTT.

This chain joins TRBV4-1 and TRBJ1-1; 9 nucleotides line up with TRBD1. The CDR3 length is 15 residues. The germline V gene encodes CDR1 MGHRA and CDR2 YSYEKL. V dropped 4 bases and J dropped 4; count of bases not matched to a gene: 7. The CDR3 nucleotides read TGCGCCAGCAGCCCTACAGGGGGCGGCGGCACTGAAGCTTTCTTT. Translated, it gives CASSPTGGGGTEAFF.

The genes are TRBV27 and TRBJ2-1, with a possible D match to TRBD1 (5 bases). CDR1 MNHEY and CDR2 SMNVEV come from the germline V gene (reference sequence). The CDR3 is 12 residues long. V dropped 4 bases and J dropped 7 bases, with 8 bases sitting between them. This CDR3 is CASSSGWNEQFF. DNA of the CDR3: TGTGCCAGCAGTTCAGGGTGGAATGAGCAGTTCTTC.

The V gene is TRBV27, the J gene TRBJ2-2; 13 bases are shared with TRBD2. This CDR3 has 21 residues. V gave up 6 bases and J gave up 5 bases; unmatched junction bases: 21. Looked up from germline, CDR1 is MNHEY and CDR2 is SMNVEV (reference sequence). This CDR3 reads CASRSTTTSGGASGLTGELFF. CDR3 DNA: TGTGCCAGCAGATCCACCACCACTAGCGGGGGGGCCTCTGGACTAACCGGGGAGCTGTTTTTT.

This chain uses TRBV6-5 with TRBJ1-4; D uncertain. CDR1 is MNHEY, CDR2 SVGAGI, per germline. There are 15 residues in the CDR3. V lost 4 bases and J lost 0, with 9 bases in between. CDR3 sequence (DNA): TGTGCCAGCAGTTCCTCAGTTGCAACTAATGAAAAACTGTTTTTT. This codes for CASSSSVATNEKLFF.

CDR3 nucleotides: TGTGCCAGCAGCGCTGGATTCTATGGCTACACCTTC. Translation: CASSAGFYGYTF. V and J are TRBV11-2 and TRBJ1-2; D gene unclear. V was trimmed by 5 bases and J by 4 bases, leaving 8 bases between them. The CDR3 loop spans 12 amino acids. Germline V gives CDR1 SGHAT, CDR2 FQNNGV.

This chain joins TRBV7-3 and TRBJ1-1, with 8 bases lining up with TRBD1. V trimming: 8 bases; J trimming: 2 bases; junction bases outside the gene matches: 13. The CDR3 contains 16 residues. The germline V gene encodes CDR1 SGHTA and CDR2 FQGTGA. The CDR3 DNA reads TGTGCCAGCCGGGTGACAGGGGTGACGTCCAACACTGAAGCTTTCTTT. Encoded protein: CASRVTGVTSNTEAFF.

The chain links TRBV5-6 to TRBJ2-5; D remains unclear. CDR1 SGHDT and CDR2 YYEEEE come from the germline V gene. This CDR3 has 14 residues. V lost 2 bases and J lost 2, with 10 bases in between. The CDR3 loop is CASSFLTPQETQYF. Here the CDR3 DNA reads TGTGCCAGCAGCTTCCTAACACCTCAAGAGACCCAGTACTTC.

The chain carries TRBV19 and TRBJ1-1; no reliable D call. V lost 1 base and J lost 5, with 14 bases in between. In germline, CDR1 is LNHDA, CDR2 SQIVND (reference sequence). This CDR3 has 15 residues. The CDR3 region has the DNA TGTGCCAGTAGTATAGGGAGCCGGGGATTTACTGAAGCTTTCTTT. Amino acid sequence: CASSIGSRGFTEAFF.

The rearrangement joins TRBV27 to TRBJ1-1; 7 positions match TRBD1. With 6 bases clipped from V and 1 base from J, the junction kept 8 bases outside the gene matches. The V gene's germline CDR1 is MNHEY and CDR2 SMNVEV (reference sequence). The CDR3 runs to 15 residues. CDR3 DNA sequence: TGTGCCAGCAGCTCCTACAGGGGAGAGAACACTGAAGCTTTCTTT. Amino acids: CASSSYRGENTEAFF.

In its sample, this clone was seen a few times. This rearrangement joins TRBV9 to TRBJ1-4; 9 nucleotides agree with TRBD1. Losses at the gene ends were 3 bases for V and 5 bases for J; bases not matched to a gene: 5. This CDR3 spans 15 amino acids. Germline V lookup: CDR1 SGDLS, CDR2 YYNGEE. The CDR3 region has the DNA TGTGCCAGCAGCGCGACCGGGACAGGGAATGAAAAACTGTTTTTT. As protein: CASSATGTGNEKLFF.

This chain uses TRBV5-1 with TRBJ1-1; maybe TRBD1 (5 bases). Germline CDR1 and CDR2: SGHRS and YFSETQ. Trimming removed 5 bases at V and 5 bases at J, with 16 bases between. There are 14 residues in the CDR3. The CDR3 here is CASRSRGTETEAFF. CDR3 nucleotide sequence: TGCGCCAGCAGATCCCGGGGGACGGAGACTGAAGCTTTCTTT.

This chain links TRBV27 with TRBJ2-2; D is ambiguous. Trimming cost V 4 bases and J 5 bases, with 8 bases left between them. The V gene's germline CDR1 is MNHEY and CDR2 SMNVEV (reference sequence). The CDR3 runs to 13 residues. The CDR3 loop reads CASSSSATGELFF. The CDR3 DNA reads TGTGCCAGCAGTTCGAGCGCAACCGGGGAGCTGTTTTTT.

The chain is built from TRBV7-9 and TRBJ1-6; D not certain. CDR1 and CDR2 (germline): SEHNR, FQNEAQ (reference sequence). The CDR3 totals 14 residues. The germline V and J ends were trimmed by 0 bases and 7 bases, with 7 bases remaining between them. CDR3 sequence: CASSLAAGNSPLHF. Written as DNA, the CDR3 is TGTGCCAGCAGCTTAGCGGCCGGGAATTCACCCCTCCACTTT.

The gene calls are TRBV29-1 and TRBJ1-2; 9 bases are a match to TRBD1. The CDR3 runs 15 residues. Germline lookup yields CDR1 SQVTM and CDR2 ANQGSEA. Germline trimming cut 4 bases from V and 2 bases from J; bases unmatched to any gene: 8. CDR3 sequence: CSVVQGASLNYGYTF. For the CDR3, the DNA is TGCAGCGTTGTACAGGGGGCGTCCTTAAACTATGGCTACACCTTC.

The chain has TRBV29-1 and TRBJ2-2, with TRBD1 identical over 7 bases. Germline trimming cut 1 base from V and 5 bases from J; bases unmatched to any gene: 10. This CDR3 is built from 16 residues. Germline CDR1 and CDR2: SQVTM and ANQGSEA. The CDR3 DNA reads TGCAGCGTTGAAGCGACACAGGGGTGGGGGACCGGGGAGCTGTTTTTT. It translates to CSVEATQGWGTGELFF.

The rearrangement joins TRBV19 to TRBJ1-2; no clear D. Germline CDR1 reads LNHDA; CDR2 reads SQIVND (reference sequence). This CDR3 is built from 12 residues. V lost 4 bases to trimming and J lost 4 bases, with 7 bases between them. CDR3 amino acids: CASSNGGYGYTF. CDR3 sequence (DNA): TGTGCCAGTAGTAATGGTGGCTATGGCTACACCTTC.

DNA of the CDR3: TGTGCCAGCAGTTACGCCCAGGGGCGGAACACTGAAGCTTTCTTT. Its protein is CASSYAQGRNTEAFF. The chain is built from TRBV6-6 and TRBJ1-1, with D possibly matching TRBD1 (6 bases). The V end was cut by 2 bases, the J end by 1 base, with 11 bases between. The CDR3 totals 15 residues. CDR1 is MNHNY and CDR2 is SVGAGI in the germline V gene (reference sequence).